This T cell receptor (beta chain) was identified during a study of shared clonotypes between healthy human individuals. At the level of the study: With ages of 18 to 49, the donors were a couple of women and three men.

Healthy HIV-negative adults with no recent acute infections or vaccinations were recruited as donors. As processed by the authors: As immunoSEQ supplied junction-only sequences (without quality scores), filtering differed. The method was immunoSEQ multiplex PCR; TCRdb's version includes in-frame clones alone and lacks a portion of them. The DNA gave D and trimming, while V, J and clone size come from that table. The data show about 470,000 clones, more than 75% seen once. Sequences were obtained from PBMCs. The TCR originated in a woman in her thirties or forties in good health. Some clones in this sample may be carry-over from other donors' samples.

CDR3 residues: CASNSIRETGELFF. For the CDR3, the DNA is TGTGCCAGCAACTCAATCAGGGAAACCGGGGAGCTGTTTTTT. The J gene is TRBJ2-2, the V gene TRBV28; tentative D call: TRBD1 (5 bases). The CDR3 spans 14 residues. V gave up 7 bases and J gave up 5 bases, with 14 bases separating them. Germline lookup yields CDR1 MDHEN and CDR2 SYDVKM.